This T cell receptor (beta chain) is drawn from a study of blood T cell repertoires in COVID-19. Study-wide background: The United States, Italy and Spain supplied acute and convalescent COVID-19 samples. T cells, B-cell-depleted T cells, or PBMCs provided the cDNA or gDNA that served as material.

CDR3 length: 14 amino acids. In germline, CDR1 is SGHDN, CDR2 FVKESK. J was trimmed by 3 bases and V by 4 bases; bases with no gene match: 6. Profiling relied on immunoSEQ multiplex PCR, and the TCRdb table lists in-frame clones only, not all of them. This table has some 30,000 clones, around 90% appearing once. The clonotype was recovered from a human donor with active COVID-19. The donor label of this sample is uncertain. The chain carries TRBV14 and TRBJ2-7; TRBD1 aligns across 7 bases. The sequenced sample consisted of peripheral blood. The chain's CDR3 is CASSPLGGRYEQYF. CDR3 nucleotides: TGTGCCAGCAGCCCCCTAGGGGGCCGCTACGAGCAGTACTTC.